The rows below give T cell receptor beta chains drawn from one sample of a study of identical twins. TCRdb analysed the 5' RACE reads with MiXCR anew, one entry per CDR3 protein. Found here are about 450,000 distinct CDR3 sequences, 18% of them singletons; the top ten hold approximately 12%. Sequencing input: naive T cells sorted from blood. The source is a man in his fifties or sixties in good health. Both conserved end residues are part of each CDR3. D genes are given only for firm matches. Only part of the rows carry a size: once, few, many, or a class if the clone is expanded.

few	TRBV10-3	TRBD2	TRBJ2-1	CAISEPGLAGGNEQFF	TGTGCCATCAGTGAGCCCGGACTAGCGGGAGGCAATGAGCAGTTCTTC
-	TRBV4-1	-	TRBJ2-7	CASSPPQGNEQYF	TGCGCCAGCAGCCCTCCCCAGGGCAACGAGCAGTACTTC
many	TRBV27	TRBD2	TRBJ2-2	CASSLTTSGGSGELFF	TGTGCCAGCAGCCTAACCACTAGCGGGGGTTCCGGGGAGCTGTTTTTT
-	TRBV7-2	TRBD1	TRBJ1-2	CASSPSGTGSYGYTF	TGTGCCAGCAGTCCCTCCGGGACAGGGAGCTATGGCTACACCTTC
-	TRBV5-1	TRBD1	TRBJ2-5	CASSLGGQGSQETQYF	TGCGCCAGCAGCTTGGGGGGACAGGGGAGTCAAGAGACCCAGTACTTC
-	TRBV19	-	TRBJ2-1	CASSIGAVYNAQFF	TGTGCCAGTAGTATAGGGGCAGTTTACAATGCGCAGTTCTTC
many	TRBV10-3	TRBD1	TRBJ1-5	CAISALETGSNQPQHF	TGTGCCATCAGTGCCTTGGAGACAGGGAGCAATCAGCCCCAGCATTTT
-	TRBV28	TRBD1	TRBJ2-7	CAAGQGWNEQYF	TGTGCCGCTGGACAGGGGTGGAACGAGCAGTACTTC
-	TRBV20-1	-	TRBJ2-7	CSARDYSYEQYF	TGCAGTGCTCGAGACTACTCCTACGAGCAGTACTTC
few	TRBV4-2	-	TRBJ1-3	CASSQAGVTGNTIYF	TGTGCCAGCAGCCAAGCAGGGGTCACTGGAAACACCATATATTTT
-	TRBV4-2	-	TRBJ2-7	CASSQAGAISSYEQYF	TGTGCCAGCAGCCAGGCAGGGGCCATTAGCTCCTACGAGCAGTACTTC
-	TRBV5-6	-	TRBJ2-5	CASSLGLGVETQYF	TGTGCCAGCAGCTTGGGACTAGGAGTCGAGACCCAGTACTTC
few	TRBV7-2	-	TRBJ2-5	CASSRMVAEAQYF	TGTGCCAGCAGCCGGATGGTAGCAGAGGCCCAGTACTTC
-	TRBV20-1	-	TRBJ2-4	CSAREVLAKNIQYF	TGCAGTGCTAGAGAGGTACTAGCCAAAAACATTCAGTACTTC
many	TRBV9	-	TRBJ2-7	CASSLGTETYEQYF	TGTGCCAGCAGTTTAGGGACGGAGACCTACGAGCAGTACTTC
-	TRBV6-1	TRBD2	TRBJ2-7	CASRRGTSAYEQYF	TGTGCCAGCAGGCGCGGGACTAGCGCCTACGAGCAGTACTTC
-	TRBV20-1	-	TRBJ2-7	CSAENRDSYEQYF	TGCAGTGCTGAAAACAGAGACTCCTACGAGCAGTACTTC
-	TRBV11-2	TRBD1	TRBJ2-1	CASSLDRRQGLGEFF	TGTGCCAGCAGCTTAGATAGAAGACAGGGGTTGGGGGAGTTCTTC
few	TRBV9	TRBD1	TRBJ2-3	CASSAAIQRTGDTDTQYF	TGTGCCAGCAGCGCAGCGATCCAGAGGACAGGGGACACAGATACGCAGTATTTT
many	TRBV10-3	TRBD1	TRBJ1-1	CAIAQPGQVAEAFF	TGTGCCATCGCTCAACCGGGACAGGTGGCTGAAGCTTTCTTT
many	TRBV12-3/TRBV12-4	TRBD2	TRBJ2-7	CASSLGGGSYEQYF	TGTGCCAGCAGTTTGGGCGGGGGGTCCTACGAGCAGTACTTC
-	TRBV10-3	-	TRBJ2-7	CAISDMSGGEQYF	TGTGCCATCAGTGATATGAGCGGAGGGGAGCAGTACTTC
few	TRBV7-3	-	TRBJ2-1	CASSLDSGAGEQFF	TGTGCCAGCAGCTTAGATTCTGGGGCGGGCGAGCAGTTCTTC
-	TRBV28	-	TRBJ2-6	CASSLYIGGANVLTF	TGTGCCAGCAGTTTATATATCGGAGGGGCCAACGTCCTGACTTTC
-	TRBV6-2/TRBV6-3	-	TRBJ2-7	CASCSSTLQSYEQYF	TGTGCCAGCTGCTCCTCGACACTTCAGTCCTACGAGCAGTACTTC
-	TRBV20-1	TRBD2	TRBJ2-7	CSASRPSGRLDEQYF	TGCAGTGCTAGTCGGCCTAGCGGGAGACTGGACGAGCAGTACTTC
many	TRBV7-6	-	TRBJ2-1	CASSLSSGSYNEQFF	TGTGCCAGCAGCTTAAGCAGCGGCTCCTACAATGAGCAGTTCTTC
few	TRBV12-3/TRBV12-4	TRBD2	TRBJ2-2	CASSLATFFVRGMNTGELFF	TGTGCCAGCAGTTTAGCTACCTTCTTCGTGCGGGGGATGAACACCGGGGAGCTGTTTTTT
-	TRBV2	TRBD1	TRBJ2-3	CASSEGTGASTDTQYF	TGTGCCAGCAGTGAAGGGACAGGGGCTAGCACAGATACGCAGTATTTT
many	TRBV7-2	-	TRBJ1-5	CASSQYSHSNQPQHF	TGTGCCAGCAGCCAATACAGTCATAGCAATCAGCCCCAGCATTTT
many	TRBV5-1	-	TRBJ2-5	CASSLGQRETQYF	TGCGCCAGCAGCTTGGGGCAGAGAGAGACCCAGTACTTC
many	TRBV28	-	TRBJ1-5	CASSFLTGNQPQHF	TGTGCCAGCAGTTTCTTGACAGGAAATCAGCCCCAGCATTTT
once	TRBV6-5	-	TRBJ2-7	CASSYMSGAHEQYF	TGTGCCAGCAGTTATATGTCAGGGGCCCACGAGCAGTACTTC
-	TRBV5-1	-	TRBJ2-6	CASSLAVGSGANVLTF	TGCGCCAGCAGCTTGGCCGTTGGCTCTGGGGCCAACGTCCTGACTTTC
-	TRBV7-9	TRBD2	TRBJ2-1	CASSPRGLAGNNEQFF	TGTGCCAGCAGCCCACGAGGATTAGCGGGAAACAATGAGCAGTTCTTC
-	TRBV5-1	-	TRBJ2-7	CASSLDFNEQYF	TGCGCCAGCAGCTTGGACTTTAACGAGCAGTACTTC
many	TRBV27	-	TRBJ1-4	CASTTRGGRTTNEKLFF	TGTGCCAGCACCACGAGGGGAGGAAGGACAACTAATGAAAAACTGTTTTTT
-	TRBV7-2	-	TRBJ2-5	CASSLAGGLQETQYF	TGTGCCAGCAGCTTAGCGGGGGGGCTACAAGAGACCCAGTACTTC
-	TRBV7-8	TRBD2	TRBJ2-7	CASSLWPGGFRREWEQYF	TGTGCCAGCAGCTTATGGCCCGGAGGGTTTCGGCGGGAGTGGGAGCAGTACTTC
many	TRBV7-9	-	TRBJ2-3	CASTQGSFPDTQYF	TGTGCCAGCACCCAAGGGTCCTTCCCAGATACGCAGTATTTT
few	TRBV28	TRBD1	TRBJ2-7	CASTTDRGTYEQYF	TGTGCCAGCACCACAGACAGGGGGACCTACGAGCAGTACTTC
many	TRBV12-3/TRBV12-4	-	TRBJ2-3	CASSFSPTDTQYF	TGTGCCAGCAGTTTCTCCCCCACAGATACGCAGTATTTT
many	TRBV27	-	TRBJ2-2	CASSLLRGGELFF	TGTGCCAGCAGTTTATTGAGGGGCGGGGAGCTGTTTTTT
few	TRBV3-1	TRBD2	TRBJ2-3	CASSRRLAGVTSTDTQYF	TGTGCCAGCAGCCGTAGACTAGCGGGGGTTACTAGCACAGATACGCAGTATTTT
-	TRBV25-1	-	TRBJ2-2	CASQVGGLAGTGELFF	TGTGCCTCCCAAGTGGGGGGACTTGCGGGCACCGGGGAGCTGTTTTTT
-	TRBV10-3	TRBD2	TRBJ2-5	CAISAGRTSGKEETQYF	TGTGCCATCAGTGCGGGGAGGACTAGCGGCAAAGAGGAGACCCAGTACTTC
few	TRBV20-1	-	TRBJ1-5	CSARDVGTPGPQHF	TGCAGTGCTAGAGATGTGGGGACACCCGGGCCCCAGCATTTT
few	TRBV7-2	TRBD2	TRBJ2-3	CASSRGGRGDTQYF	TGTGCCAGCAGCCGGGGGGGGCGCGGGGATACGCAGTATTTT
-	TRBV29-1	-	TRBJ1-1	CSVEDLAGRNTEAFF	TGCAGCGTTGAAGATTTAGCAGGGAGGAACACTGAAGCTTTCTTT
many	TRBV10-3	TRBD2	TRBJ2-2	CAISTTTGTSGTGELFF	TGTGCCATCAGTACCACCACCGGGACTAGCGGCACCGGGGAGCTGTTTTTT
-	TRBV10-3	TRBD2	TRBJ2-7	CAINGLAGRDEQYF	TGTGCCATCAATGGACTAGCGGGAAGGGACGAGCAGTACTTC
many	TRBV29-1	-	TRBJ2-4	CSAGLGNIQYF	TGCAGCGCGGGATTAGGAAACATTCAGTACTTC
-	TRBV24-1	TRBD1	TRBJ1-1	CATSERTGGTEAFF	TGTGCCACCAGTGAGCGGACAGGGGGGACTGAAGCTTTCTTT
few	TRBV12-3/TRBV12-4	-	TRBJ1-1	CASTFSSHTEAFF	TGTGCCAGCACCTTCTCGTCGCACACTGAAGCTTTCTTT
many	TRBV20-1	TRBD1	TRBJ1-1	CSAKGQWDTEAFF	TGCAGTGCCAAGGGACAGTGGGACACTGAAGCTTTCTTT
-	TRBV27	TRBD1	TRBJ2-3	CASSLRTGVSTDTQYF	TGTGCCAGCAGTTTACGAACAGGGGTTAGCACAGATACGCAGTATTTT
few	TRBV9	-	TRBJ1-2	CASSVATRERDGYTF	TGTGCCAGCAGCGTAGCCACAAGGGAAAGGGATGGCTACACCTTC
-	TRBV29-1	-	TRBJ2-5	CSVDSKFQETQYF	TGCAGCGTTGATTCGAAGTTCCAAGAGACCCAGTACTTC
-	TRBV7-2	-	TRBJ2-5	CASSSQAGETQYF	TGTGCCAGCAGCTCACAGGCGGGAGAGACCCAGTACTTC
-	TRBV20-1	TRBD1	TRBJ1-5	CSARANLRTGPNNQPQHF	TGCAGTGCTAGAGCTAATCTGAGGACAGGGCCAAACAATCAGCCCCAGCATTTT